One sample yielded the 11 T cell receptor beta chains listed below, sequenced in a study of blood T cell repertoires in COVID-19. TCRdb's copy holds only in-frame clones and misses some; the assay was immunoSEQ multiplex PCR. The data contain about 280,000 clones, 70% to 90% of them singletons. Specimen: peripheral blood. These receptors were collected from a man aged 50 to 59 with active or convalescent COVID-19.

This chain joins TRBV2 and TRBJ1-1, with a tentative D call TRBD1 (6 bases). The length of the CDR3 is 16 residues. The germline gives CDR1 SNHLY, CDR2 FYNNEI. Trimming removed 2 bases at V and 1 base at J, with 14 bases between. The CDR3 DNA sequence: TGTGCCAGCAGTGAAAGGCAGGGGATTACGAACACTGAAGCTTTCTTT. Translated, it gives CASSERQGITNTEAFF.

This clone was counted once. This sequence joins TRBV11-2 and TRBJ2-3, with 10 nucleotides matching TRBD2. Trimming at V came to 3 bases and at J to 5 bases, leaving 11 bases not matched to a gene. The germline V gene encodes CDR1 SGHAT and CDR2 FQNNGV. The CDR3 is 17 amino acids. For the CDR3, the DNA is TGTGCCAGCAGCTTGGTTACGAGCGGGAGGGCCTTAGATACGCAGTATTTT. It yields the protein CASSLVTSGRALDTQYF. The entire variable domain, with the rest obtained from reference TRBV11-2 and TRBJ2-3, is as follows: EAGVAQSPRYKIIEKRQSVAFWCNPISGHATLYWYQQILGQGPKLLIQFQNNGVVDDSQLPKDRFSAERLKGVDSTLKIQPAKLEDSAVYLCASSLVTSGRALDTQYFGPGTRLTVL.

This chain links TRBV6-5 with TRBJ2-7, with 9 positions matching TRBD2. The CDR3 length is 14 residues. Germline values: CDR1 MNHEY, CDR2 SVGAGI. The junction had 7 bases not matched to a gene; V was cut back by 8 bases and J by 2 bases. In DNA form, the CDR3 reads TGTGCCAGCGGACAAGCGGGAGGAGCCTACGAGCAGTACTTC. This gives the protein CASGQAGGAYEQYF.

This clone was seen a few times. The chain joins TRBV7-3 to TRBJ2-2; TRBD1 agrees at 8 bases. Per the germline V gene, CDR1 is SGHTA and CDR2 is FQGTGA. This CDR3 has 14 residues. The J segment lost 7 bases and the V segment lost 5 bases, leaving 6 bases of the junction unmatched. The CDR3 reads CASSLDRGDGELFF. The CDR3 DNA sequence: TGTGCCAGCAGCCTCGACAGGGGAGACGGGGAGCTGTTTTTT.

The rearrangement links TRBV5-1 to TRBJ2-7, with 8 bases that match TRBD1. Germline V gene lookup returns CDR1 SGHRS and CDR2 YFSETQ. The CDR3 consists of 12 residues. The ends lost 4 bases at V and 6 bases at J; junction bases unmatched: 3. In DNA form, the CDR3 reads TGCGCCAGCAGCCTCGGACAGGGCGAGCAGTACTTC. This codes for CASSLGQGEQYF.

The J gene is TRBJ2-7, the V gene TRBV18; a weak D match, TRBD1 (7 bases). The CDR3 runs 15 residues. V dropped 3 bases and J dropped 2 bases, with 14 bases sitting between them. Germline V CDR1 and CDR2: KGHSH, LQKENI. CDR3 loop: CASSPQAGQPYEQYF. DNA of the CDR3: TGTGCCAGCTCACCGCAGGCGGGACAGCCCTACGAGCAGTACTTC.

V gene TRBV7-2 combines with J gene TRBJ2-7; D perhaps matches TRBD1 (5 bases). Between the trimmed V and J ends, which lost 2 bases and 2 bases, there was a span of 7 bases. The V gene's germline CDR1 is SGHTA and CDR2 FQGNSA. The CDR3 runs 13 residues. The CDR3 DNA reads TGTGCCAGCAGCTTACAGGGTACCTACGAGCAGTACTTC. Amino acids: CASSLQGTYEQYF.

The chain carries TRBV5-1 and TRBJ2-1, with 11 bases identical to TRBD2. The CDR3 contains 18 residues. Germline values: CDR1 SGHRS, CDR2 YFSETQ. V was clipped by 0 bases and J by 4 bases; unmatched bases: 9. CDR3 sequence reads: CASSLATGLAEIYNEQFF. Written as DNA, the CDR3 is TGCGCCAGCAGCTTGGCCACGGGACTAGCGGAAATTTACAATGAGCAGTTCTTC.

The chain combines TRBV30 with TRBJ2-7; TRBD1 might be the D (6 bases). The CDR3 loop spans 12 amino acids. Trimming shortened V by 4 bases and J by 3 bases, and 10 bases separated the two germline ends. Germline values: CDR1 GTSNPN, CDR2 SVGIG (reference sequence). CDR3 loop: CAWTTGNYEQYF. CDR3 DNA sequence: TGTGCCTGGACCACAGGGAACTACGAGCAGTACTTC.

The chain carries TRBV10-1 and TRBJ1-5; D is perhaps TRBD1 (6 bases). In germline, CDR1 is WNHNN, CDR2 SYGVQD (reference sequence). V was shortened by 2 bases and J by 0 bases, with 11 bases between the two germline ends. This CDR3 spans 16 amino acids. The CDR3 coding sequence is TGCGCCAGCAGTGAGCGGGGACACAATAGCAATCAGCCCCAGCATTTT. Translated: CASSERGHNSNQPQHF.

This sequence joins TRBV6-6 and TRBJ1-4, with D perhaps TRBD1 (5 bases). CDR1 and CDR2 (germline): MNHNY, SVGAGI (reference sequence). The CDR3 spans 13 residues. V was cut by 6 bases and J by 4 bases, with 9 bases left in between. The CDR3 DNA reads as TGTGCCAGCAGGCTAGACAGTAATGAAAAACTGTTTTTT. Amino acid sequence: CASRLDSNEKLFF.